The 6 T cell receptor beta chains below were found in one sample sequenced in a study of shared clonotypes between healthy human individuals. TCRdb's table, derived via immunoSEQ multiplex PCR, lists solely in-frame clones and lacks some. The table has roughly 640,000 clones, 74% seen once; the top ten hold 1.7%. The specimen was memory CD4+ T cells sorted from blood. Documented subset: CD45RA-negative fraction. The receptors derive from a woman in her thirties in good health.

The genes are TRBV6-5 and TRBJ2-7, with a weak D call TRBD2 (5 bases). The V gene's germline CDR1 is MNHEY and CDR2 SVGAGI. V lost 7 bases to trimming and J lost 3 bases, with 16 bases between them. The CDR3 is 14 amino acids. The CDR3 nucleotides are TGTGCCAGCACCCGATCCGGGGTAAACTACGAGCAGTACTTC. Its translation is CASTRSGVNYEQYF.

As concerns this clone: This could be a read error, since a much larger clone is one nucleotide away. This same CDR3 is encoded by further DNA sequences in the sample. This chain links TRBV7-2 with TRBJ1-1; D unresolved. The CDR3 totals 13 residues. CDR1 is SGHTA and CDR2 is FQGNSA in the germline V gene. Trimming shortened V by 2 bases and J by 1 base, and 5 bases separated the two germline ends. As DNA, the CDR3 is TGTGCCAGCAGCTTAACCGGGAACACTGAAGCTTTCTTT. Translating it yields CASSLTGNTEAFF. The full variable domain, with the rest looked up from reference TRBV7-2 and TRBJ1-1, is GAGVSQSPSNKVTEKGKDVELRCDPISGHTALYWYRQSLGQGLEFLIYFQGNSAPDKSGLPSDRFSAERTGGSVSTLTIQRTQQEDSAVYLCASSLTGNTEAFFGQGTRLTVV.

The rearrangement uses TRBV11-3 and TRBJ2-2, with D possibly matching TRBD2 (5 bases). V shed 4 bases and J shed 6 bases, with 15 bases lying between them. This CDR3 region has 15 residues. CDR1 is SGHNT and CDR2 is YENEEA in the germline V gene. The CDR3, as DNA: TGTGCCAGCAGCTCCGGAGGCCTTATACCCGGGGAGCTGTTTTTT. Protein sequence: CASSSGGLIPGELFF.

The CDR3 is CASSQEARGGSQPQHF. The CDR3 DNA follows: TGCGCCAGCAGCCAAGAGGCACGGGGGGGCTCCCAGCCCCAGCATTTT. The chain uses TRBV4-1 and TRBJ1-5; D perhaps matches TRBD1 (6 bases). Trimming removed 0 bases from V and 7 bases from J, with 16 bases in between. Germline V CDR1 and CDR2: MGHRA, YSYEKL. The length of the CDR3 is 16 residues.

This chain uses TRBV2 with TRBJ2-3; a weak D match, TRBD2 (5 bases). CDR1 SNHLY and CDR2 FYNNEI come from the germline V gene. Between the trimmed V and J ends, which lost 3 bases and 3 bases, there was a span of 19 bases. CDR3 size: 17 residues. CDR3 loop: CASSDLTPSSLTDTQYF. In nucleotides, the CDR3 is TGTGCCAGCAGTGATTTGACGCCTAGCAGCCTAACAGATACGCAGTATTTT.

The chain recombines TRBV7-2 with TRBJ1-5; D possibly corresponds to TRBD1 (6 bases). CDR1 is SGHTA and CDR2 is FQGNSA in the germline V gene. V gave up 4 bases and J gave up 4 bases, with 17 bases separating them. The CDR3 consists of 16 residues. CDR3: CASSSLTGPPNQPQHF. CDR3 DNA sequence: TGTGCCAGCAGCTCCTTGACAGGCCCCCCAAATCAGCCCCAGCATTTT.